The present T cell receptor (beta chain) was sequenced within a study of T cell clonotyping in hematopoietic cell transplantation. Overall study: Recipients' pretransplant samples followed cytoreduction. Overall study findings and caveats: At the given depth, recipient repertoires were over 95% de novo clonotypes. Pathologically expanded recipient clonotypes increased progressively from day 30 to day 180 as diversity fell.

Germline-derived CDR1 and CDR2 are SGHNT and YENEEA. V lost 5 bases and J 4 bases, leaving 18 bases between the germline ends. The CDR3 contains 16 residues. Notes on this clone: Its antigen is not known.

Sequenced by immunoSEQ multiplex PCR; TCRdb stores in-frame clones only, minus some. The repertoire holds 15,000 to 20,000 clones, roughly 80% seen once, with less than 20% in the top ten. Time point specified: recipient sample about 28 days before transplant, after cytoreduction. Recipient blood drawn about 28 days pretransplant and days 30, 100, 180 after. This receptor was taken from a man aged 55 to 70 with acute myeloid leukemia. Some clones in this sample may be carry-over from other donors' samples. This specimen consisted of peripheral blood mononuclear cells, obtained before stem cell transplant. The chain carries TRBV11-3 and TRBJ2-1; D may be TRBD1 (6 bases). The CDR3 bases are TGTGCCAGCAGCATATACAGGGAATTCCCTTACAATGAGCAGTTCTTC. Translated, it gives CASSIYREFPYNEQFF. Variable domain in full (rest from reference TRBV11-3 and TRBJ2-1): EAGVVQSPRYKIIEKKQPVAFWCNPISGHNTLYWYLQNLGQGPELLIRYENEEAVDDSQLPKDRFSAERLKGVDSTLKIQPAELGDSAVYLCASSIYREFPYNEQFFGPGTRLTVL.